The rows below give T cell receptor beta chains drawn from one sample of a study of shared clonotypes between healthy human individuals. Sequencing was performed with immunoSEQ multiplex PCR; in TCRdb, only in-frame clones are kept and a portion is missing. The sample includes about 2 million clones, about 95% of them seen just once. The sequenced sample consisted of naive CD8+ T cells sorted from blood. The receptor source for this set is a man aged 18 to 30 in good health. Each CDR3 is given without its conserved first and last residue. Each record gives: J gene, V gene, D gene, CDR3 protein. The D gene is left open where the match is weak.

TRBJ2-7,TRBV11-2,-,ASSLRGSYEQY
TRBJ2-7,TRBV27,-,ASSLGPDRAYEQY
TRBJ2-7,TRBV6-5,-,ASSYSRELPLYEQY
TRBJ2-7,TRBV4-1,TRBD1,ASSHIGTGSYEQY
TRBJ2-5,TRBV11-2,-,ASSLDDWAQY
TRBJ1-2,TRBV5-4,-,ASSPLQDRPNYGYT
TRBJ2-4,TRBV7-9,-,ASSFSGVDLY
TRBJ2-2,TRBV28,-,ASSLLGHTGELF
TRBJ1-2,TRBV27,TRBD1,ASSFTGTALYGYT
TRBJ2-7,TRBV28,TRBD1,ASGREGRGYEQY
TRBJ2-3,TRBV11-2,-,ASRSTGTDTQY
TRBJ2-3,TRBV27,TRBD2,ASRATSGTDTQY
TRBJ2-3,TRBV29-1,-,SVEDIRTDTQY
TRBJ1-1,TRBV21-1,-,ATLRDRDMNTEAF
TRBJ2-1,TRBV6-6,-,ASSSTRNEQF
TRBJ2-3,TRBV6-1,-,ASSSRLGTDTQY
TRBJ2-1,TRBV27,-,ASSLTWYNEQF